This T cell receptor (beta chain) originates from a study of T cells in women clearing cervical HPV infection. Losses at the gene ends were 4 bases for V and 1 base for J; bases not matched to a gene: 12. The CDR3 totals 17 residues. The germline gives CDR1 SGHRS, CDR2 YFSETQ. Profiling relied on immunoSEQ multiplex PCR, and the TCRdb table lists in-frame clones only, not all of them. The table lists some 41,000 clones. Study-level results: It is unknown whether associations predate infection; no effector/memory or HPV-specific sorting.

Of note for this clone: As yet, its antigen is unknown. The CDR3 end falls 3 residues outside the read, so it is completed with the germline J gene.

Sequencing was done on a sample of blood buffy coat. The clonotype comes from a woman aged 18 to 75 with a cervical HPV16 infection that either progressed to CIN3+ or cleared (not recorded which). The chain combines TRBV5-1 with TRBJ2-3; TRBD1 agrees at 7 bases. The CDR3 loop reads CASSPWGEGAGTDTQYF. CDR3 DNA (partial): TGCGCCAGCAGCCCTTGGGGAGAGGGGGCAGGCACAGATACG. Using reference TRBV5-1 and TRBJ2-3 for the parts outside the CDR3, the full variable domain is KAGVTQTPRYLIKTRGQQVTLSCSPISGHRSVSWYQQTPGQGLQFLFEYFSETQRNKGNFPGRFSGRQFSNSRSEMNVSTLELGDSALYLCASSPWGEGAGTDTQYFGPGTRLTVL.